The sequence of this T cell receptor beta chain was determined in a study of T cell responses to AZD1222 COVID-19 vaccine. General study findings and limits: At 160-218 and 743-854, vaccine-associated CD4 TCRs were dominant, and they spanned spike.

Remarks on this clone: The antigen is unknown.

V was pared by 1 base and J by 9 bases, with 16 bases between. Germline V gene data show CDR1 as SGHTA and CDR2 as FQGNSA. This CDR3 is 15 amino acids long. Here immunoSEQ multiplex PCR was the method, and the copy in TCRdb shows in-frame clones only, minus some. The sample yields 120,000 to 150,000 clones, approximately 78% seen once. The chain employs TRBV7-2 and TRBJ1-5; D remains ambiguous. The sample consisted of peripheral blood, taken on day 0 of MenACWY control vaccination. The receptor comes from an adult in good health. CDR3 DNA: TGTGCCAGCAGCTTAGATGGGCAGATCAATAGGCCCCAGCATTTT. Translated: CASSLDGQINRPQHF.